This passage covers 29 T cell receptor beta chains from one sample sequenced in a study of glioma-infiltrating T cells after dendritic cell vaccination. Here immunoSEQ multiplex PCR was the method, and the copy in TCRdb shows in-frame clones only, minus some. The data hold over 90,000 clones, with about four fifths observed a single time. Source: blood, taken before dendritic cell vaccination. These receptors all stem from a human donor with glioblastoma.

The chain combines TRBV2 with TRBJ2-7, with D tentatively TRBD1 (6 bases). CDR3 length equals 14 residues. Per the germline V gene, CDR1 is SNHLY and CDR2 is FYNNEI. The ends were cut back, 6 bases at V and 4 bases at J, with 16 bases in the middle. CDR3 amino acids: CASRGAGVPYEQYF. CDR3 DNA sequence: TGTGCCAGCAGAGGGGCAGGGGTGCCTTACGAGCAGTACTTC.

The chain recombines TRBV6-1 with TRBJ1-4; 8 bases agree with TRBD1. The CDR3 is made up of 14 amino acids. V trimming: 3 bases; J trimming: 6 bases; junction bases outside the gene matches: 3. Germline CDR1 and CDR2: MNHNS and SASEGT. CDR3 protein: CASSDQDRDEKLFF. The CDR3 DNA reads as TGTGCCAGCAGTGATCAGGACAGGGATGAAAAACTGTTTTTT.

This chain connects TRBV2 to TRBJ2-3; 9 bases are a match to TRBD2. Germline values: CDR1 SNHLY, CDR2 FYNNEI. The CDR3 has 19 amino acids. The junction had 17 bases not matched to a gene; V was cut back by 5 bases and J by 2 bases. CDR3 bases: TGTGCCAGCAGTAAACGAGGCCGTAGGCTAGCGGGGAACACAGATACGCAGTATTTT. It is translated as CASSKRGRRLAGNTDTQYF.

The genes are TRBV11-3 and TRBJ1-1; D is unresolved. CDR1 and CDR2 (germline): SGHNT, YENEEA. The CDR3 consists of 14 residues. The V end was cut by 0 bases, the J end by 1 base, with 6 bases between. This CDR3 is CASSLDSQNTEAFF. CDR3 DNA sequence: TGTGCCAGCAGCTTAGATTCACAGAACACTGAAGCTTTCTTT.

The genes are TRBV7-8 and TRBJ1-2; D unresolved. V was cut by 4 bases and J by 4 bases, with 10 bases left in between. The germline CDR1 and CDR2 sequences are SGHVS and FQNEAQ. CDR3 length: 13 amino acids. The CDR3: CASSYLDRYGYTF. In DNA, the CDR3 is TGTGCCAGCAGCTACCTAGACCGCTATGGCTACACCTTC.

The chain employs TRBV7-3 and TRBJ1-2, with D unresolved. The germline CDR1 and CDR2 sequences are SGHTA and FQGTGA. Trimming removed 1 base from V and 6 bases from J, with 9 bases in between. This CDR3 comprises 13 residues. In nucleotides, the CDR3 is TGTGCCAGCAGCTTAAGTGGGAGGGATGGCTACACCTTC. This encodes CASSLSGRDGYTF.

J is TRBJ2-7 and V is TRBV6-4; TRBD1 matches at 7 bases. Germline assignment: CDR1 MRHNA and CDR2 SNTAGT. Trimming cost V 6 bases and J 3 bases; bases outside gene matches: 11. This CDR3 spans 15 amino acids. CDR3 region: CASSEQGPWDYEQYF. CDR3 DNA: TGTGCCAGCAGCGAACAGGGGCCTTGGGACTACGAGCAGTACTTC.

The rearrangement links TRBV5-1 to TRBJ2-3; TRBD2 is a possible D gene (6 bases). Germline V gives CDR1 SGHRS, CDR2 YFSETQ. The CDR3 length is 15 residues. Trimming pared 0 bases from V and 1 base from J, leaving 9 bases between. CDR3: CASSLGLDGTDTQYF. The CDR3 DNA reads TGCGCCAGCAGCTTGGGACTAGACGGCACAGATACGCAGTATTTT.

Points on this clone: Additional DNA sequences in this sample encode the identical CDR3. This CDR3 reads CASSLVGLTEETQYF. The CDR3 DNA sequence: TGTGCCAGCAGCTTAGTAGGACTAACTGAAGAGACCCAGTACTTC. V and J are TRBV5-6 and TRBJ2-5; D might be TRBD2 (6 bases). The V gene's germline CDR1 is SGHDT and CDR2 YYEEEE. This CDR3 comprises 15 residues. Trimming pared 2 bases from V and 3 bases from J, leaving 14 bases between.

This chain uses TRBV2 with TRBJ1-5, with D hard to call. Trimming shortened V by 1 base and J by 7 bases, and 11 bases separated the two germline ends. CDR3 size: 14 residues. The germline gives CDR1 SNHLY, CDR2 FYNNEI. CDR3 DNA sequence: TGTGCCAGCAGTGAAGACGCGGTTCCCCAGCCCCAGCATTTT. Protein: CASSEDAVPQPQHF.

This clone came up once. The chain links TRBV30 to TRBJ1-6; unclear D gene. Trimming removed 0 bases at V and 4 bases at J, with 13 bases between. Looked up from germline, CDR1 is GTSNPN and CDR2 is SVGIG (reference sequence). The CDR3 contains 16 residues. CDR3 protein: CAWSVGGRDYNSPLHF. As DNA, the CDR3 is TGTGCCTGGAGTGTAGGAGGGAGAGATTATAATTCACCCCTCCACTTT.

The chain employs TRBV30 and TRBJ2-7, with 8 bases fitting TRBD1. There are 16 residues in the CDR3. Losses at the gene ends were 1 base for V and 2 bases for J; bases not matched to a gene: 10. The germline V gene encodes CDR1 GTSNPN and CDR2 SVGIG (reference sequence). CDR3 sequence reads: CAWSEDRTGLPYEQYF. In DNA form, the CDR3 reads TGTGCCTGGAGTGAAGACAGGACAGGGCTGCCCTACGAGCAGTACTTC.

The CDR3 coding sequence is TGTGCCAGCAGCTCCGGGACTAGCGGGGGCTCCTACACAGATACGCAGTATTTT. Amino acids: CASSSGTSGGSYTDTQYF. This sequence joins TRBV7-3 and TRBJ2-3; 14 nucleotides agree with TRBD2. CDR3 length: 18 residues. Germline CDR1 reads SGHTA; CDR2 reads FQGTGA. V lost 4 bases to trimming and J lost 2 bases; unmatched junction nucleotides: 8.

The V call is TRBV10-1, the J call TRBJ1-2; no clear D gene. Trimming shortened V by 2 bases and J by 4 bases, and 8 bases separated the two germline ends. Per germline, CDR1 WNHNN and CDR2 SYGVQD (reference sequence). CDR3 length: 13 amino acids. The CDR3 bases are TGCGCCAGCAGTGAGGAACAGACCTATGGCTACACCTTC. Protein sequence: CASSEEQTYGYTF.

The chain carries TRBV30 and TRBJ2-7, with 8 bases identical to TRBD1. V was pared by 0 bases and J by 2 bases, with 6 bases of the junction left unmatched. Germline CDR1 reads GTSNPN; CDR2 reads SVGIG (reference sequence). The CDR3 length is 15 residues. CDR3 nucleotides: TGTGCCTGGAGTGTCCCCGGGACAGGTACCTACGAGCAGTACTTC. Protein: CAWSVPGTGTYEQYF.

The rearrangement uses TRBV6-1 and TRBJ2-7; 10 nucleotides agree with TRBD1. Germline CDR1 and CDR2: MNHNS and SASEGT. J was trimmed by 5 bases and V by 6 bases; bases with no gene match: 7. The CDR3 totals 14 residues. The CDR3 nucleotides are TGTGCCAGCAGACTCCGGGACAGGGGACACGAGCAGTACTTC. Amino acid sequence: CASRLRDRGHEQYF.

This clone was picked up one time. V gene TRBV25-1 combines with J gene TRBJ1-4, with 9 bases matching TRBD1. The CDR3 spans 14 residues. Germline V gene data show CDR1 as MGHDK and CDR2 as SYGVNS. With 6 bases clipped from V and 5 bases from J, the junction kept 4 bases outside the gene matches. The CDR3 loop reads CASRDRGFNEKLFF. The CDR3 DNA reads TGTGCCAGCAGGGACAGGGGCTTCAATGAAAAACTGTTTTTT.

In this sample, this clone turned up a few times. The gene calls are TRBV5-1 and TRBJ2-3; 12 nucleotides align to TRBD2. This CDR3 region has 19 residues. V trimming: 4 bases; J trimming: 4 bases; junction bases outside the gene matches: 16. Germline V gene data show CDR1 as SGHRS and CDR2 as YFSETQ. CDR3 DNA sequence: TGCGCCAGCAGCCTTATAACCCGCTTACTAGCGGGGGGCCCAGATACGCAGTATTTT. Amino acids: CASSLITRLLAGGPDTQYF. The variable domain in full, with the rest retrieved from reference TRBV5-1 and TRBJ2-3, is KAGVTQTPRYLIKTRGQQVTLSCSPISGHRSVSWYQQTPGQGLQFLFEYFSETQRNKGNFPGRFSGRQFSNSRSEMNVSTLELGDSALYLCASSLITRLLAGGPDTQYFGPGTRLTVL.

J is TRBJ1-2 and V is TRBV9; the match to TRBD1 covers 9 bases. V was clipped by 6 bases and J by 2 bases; unmatched bases: 8. Germline CDR1 and CDR2: SGDLS and YYNGEE. This CDR3 has 15 amino acids. The CDR3 coding sequence is TGTGCCAGCACCCACGGGACAGGGTCCAACTATGGCTACACCTTC. Translation: CASTHGTGSNYGYTF.

V and J are TRBV19 and TRBJ2-5; D possibly corresponds to TRBD1 (6 bases). This CDR3 comprises 14 residues. The germline V and J ends were trimmed by 9 bases and 4 bases, with 18 bases remaining between them. The V gene's germline CDR1 is LNHDA and CDR2 SQIVND (reference sequence). The CDR3 is CASKSRGRVETQYF. The CDR3 DNA reads as TGTGCCAGCAAAAGCAGGGGAAGGGTAGAGACCCAGTACTTC.

Only a few counts were recorded for this clone. This chain uses TRBV2 with TRBJ1-6; 8 bases are a match to TRBD1. The CDR3 totals 13 residues. CDR1 and CDR2 (germline): SNHLY, FYNNEI. After removal of 8 bases from V and 10 bases from J, the junction contained 7 bases not matched to a gene. This CDR3 reads CASGGQGESPLHF. The CDR3 DNA reads TGTGCCAGCGGTGGACAGGGTGAATCACCCCTCCACTTT.

This chain connects TRBV28 to TRBJ2-3, with D possibly being TRBD1 (6 bases). V lost 6 bases to trimming and J lost 6 bases, with 13 bases between them. This CDR3 comprises 13 residues. CDR1 is MDHEN and CDR2 is SYDVKM in the germline V gene. The CDR3 DNA sequence: TGTGCCAGCAGCCGGACAGCGGCGGATACGCAGTATTTT. Its protein is CASSRTAADTQYF.

This chain connects TRBV4-1 to TRBJ2-5; the match to TRBD1 covers 12 bases. V was pared by 4 bases and J by 5 bases, with 5 bases of the junction left unmatched. The CDR3 extends over 15 amino acids. Looked up from germline, CDR1 is MGHRA and CDR2 is YSYEKL. CDR3 sequence reads: CASSLGTGGGETQYF. The DNA for the CDR3 is TGCGCCAGCAGCCTGGGGACAGGGGGCGGCGAGACCCAGTACTTC.

This rearrangement joins TRBV5-1 to TRBJ2-5; the match to TRBD2 covers 10 bases. Germline CDR1 SGHRS, CDR2 YFSETQ. Germline trimming cut 0 bases from V and 4 bases from J; bases unmatched to any gene: 12. The CDR3 sequence is 18 residues long. The CDR3 sequence is CASSLATVQRGGLETQYF. The CDR3 coding sequence is TGCGCCAGCAGCTTGGCCACGGTGCAGCGGGGGGGCTTAGAGACCCAGTACTTC.

The chain carries TRBV5-4 and TRBJ2-2; D might be TRBD2 (7 bases). CDR1 SGHNT and CDR2 YYREEE come from the germline V gene (reference sequence). Trimming took 6 bases from V and 5 from J, leaving 14 bases between them. There are 14 residues in the CDR3. The CDR3 region is CASKGGGRTGELFF. The CDR3 bases are TGTGCCAGCAAAGGGGGGGGCCGGACCGGGGAGCTGTTTTTT.

The CDR3: CAWSVPGGNTEAFF. The CDR3 DNA reads as TGTGCCTGGAGTGTCCCAGGGGGGAACACTGAAGCTTTCTTT. The chain uses TRBV30 and TRBJ1-1; 7 bases fit TRBD1. CDR1 is GTSNPN, CDR2 SVGIG, per germline (reference sequence). This CDR3 spans 14 amino acids. V was pared by 0 bases and J by 1 base, with 2 bases of the junction left unmatched.

The DNA for the CDR3 is TGTGCCAGCACGGTAGGACAAGGGCCTACCTACGAGCAGTACTTC. As protein: CASTVGQGPTYEQYF. The gene calls are TRBV7-6 and TRBJ2-7; D may be TRBD1 (5 bases). The CDR3 loop spans 15 amino acids. Per germline, CDR1 SGHVS and CDR2 FNYEAQ. Trimming left V 7 bases short and J 2 bases short, with 18 bases between.

The rearrangement links TRBV4-1 to TRBJ1-1, with D possibly being TRBD1 (6 bases). CDR3 length: 13 residues. The V and J ends lost 3 bases and 4 bases respectively, with 9 bases between them. CDR1 is MGHRA and CDR2 is YSYEKL in the germline V gene. The CDR3 nucleotides are TGCGCCAGCAGCCAGGGGGCGGGCACTGAAGCTTTCTTT. This encodes CASSQGAGTEAFF.

This clone was picked up a small number of times. The chain carries TRBV30 and TRBJ1-2; TRBD1 agrees at 8 bases. Germline V gene data show CDR1 as GTSNPN and CDR2 as SVGIG (reference sequence). The CDR3 sequence is 16 residues long. The V segment lost 8 bases and the J segment 4 bases; nucleotides outside the gene matches: 18. The CDR3 is CAADRGAQQLSYGYTF. Written as DNA, the CDR3 is TGTGCCGCTGACAGGGGAGCCCAACAACTGTCCTATGGCTACACCTTC.